A few counts support the clone carrying this T cell receptor beta chain. The target antigen is unknown. CDR1 is SGHTA, CDR2 FQGTGA, per germline. This CDR3 has 15 residues. The trim removed 0 bases at V and 2 bases at J, leaving 0 bases unmatched. With ten immunoSEQ deep assay plates, unsorted PBMC DNA underwent sequencing. This table comes from immunoSEQ multiplex PCR, and its TCRdb copy is limited to in-frame clones, with some not included. The repertoire holds 550,000 to 600,000 clones, with roughly 72% as singletons. These data are taken from a study of shared clonotypes between healthy human individuals. Study-wide findings and caveats: An expected dependence of interdonor clonotype sharing on sequencing depth was noted.

The clonotype originates from a woman aged 35 to 49 in good health. Some clones in this sample may be carry-over from other donors' samples. The specimen sequenced was PBMCs. The chain uses TRBV7-3 and TRBJ2-1; TRBD2 matches 8 bases. CDR3 protein: CASSLTGRAYNEQFF. The CDR3 DNA follows: TGTGCCAGCAGCTTAACCGGGAGGGCCTACAATGAGCAGTTCTTC.